A selection of T cell receptor beta chains follows, all from one sample in a study of cytomegalovirus exposure and HLA in healthy donors. Profiled with immunoSEQ multiplex PCR; TCRdb holds only in-frame clones, not every one. Seen here are roughly 160,000 clones, roughly 79% observed once, and the top ten hold 1.3%. Sequencing used PBMCs. Receptors originate from a woman in her forties or fifties in good health and CMV-seronegative. CDR3s include the opening cysteine and the closing phenylalanine or tryptophan. The order of the fields is CDR3 protein, V gene, J gene, D gene. A D gene is named only where the DNA matches it firmly.

CASSTSGSIYEQYF,TRBV28,TRBJ2-7,TRBD2
CASSLVIPETQYF,TRBV5-5,TRBJ2-5,NA
CSAAPKETQYF,TRBV29-1,TRBJ2-5,NA
CASSYGTDNSPLHF,TRBV6-5,TRBJ1-6,TRBD1
CASSTTQYGYTF,TRBV28,TRBJ1-2,NA
CASKGAQNTEAFF,TRBV6-1,TRBJ1-1,TRBD1
CASIQLAGVPYNEQFF,TRBV6-6,TRBJ2-1,TRBD2
CASSQSPYQSTDTQYF,TRBV4-3,TRBJ2-3,NA
CASSGDSVILPASSYNEQFF,TRBV6-1,TRBJ2-1,NA
CAWSLGEIYEQYF,TRBV30,TRBJ2-7,NA
CASSVSGSEQFF,TRBV9,TRBJ2-1,NA
CASSLGLADYNEQFF,TRBV28,TRBJ2-1,TRBD2
CAIGSSYEQYF,TRBV11-1,TRBJ2-7,NA
CASGLLDRNEQFF,TRBV12-5,TRBJ2-1,NA
CASMSGRGWGEQFF,TRBV2,TRBJ2-1,NA
CASSTTIAGGPDTQYF,TRBV7-3,TRBJ2-3,TRBD2
CASSISGEADTQYF,TRBV27,TRBJ2-3,NA
CASSERGWDNTEAFF,TRBV19,TRBJ1-1,NA
CASSPPARGGNEQFF,TRBV28,TRBJ2-1,TRBD2
CASSLVAGGTDTQYF,TRBV7-2,TRBJ2-3,TRBD2
CASIKQTGYNQPQHF,TRBV6-6,TRBJ1-5,NA
CASSLGREQPQHF,TRBV5-4,TRBJ1-5,NA
CASTEVRTGDTDTQYF,TRBV21-1,TRBJ2-3,NA
CASSQTPDLTGGNEQFF,TRBV4-3,TRBJ2-1,TRBD1
CASSPGQEVNEKLFF,TRBV5-1,TRBJ1-4,TRBD1
CASSLEQGSEKLFF,TRBV7-9,TRBJ1-4,TRBD1
CASSLGQTYGYTF,TRBV28,TRBJ1-2,NA
CASSFSSANTGELFF,TRBV28,TRBJ2-2,NA
CASSPREDEQFF,TRBV5-1,TRBJ2-1,NA
CASSLGGLAGGLGDEQFF,TRBV5-1,TRBJ2-1,TRBD2
CASSSQGTYGYTF,TRBV6-5,TRBJ1-2,NA
CASSPTENTEAFF,TRBV16,TRBJ1-1,NA
CASSKPTGYIHF,TRBV28,TRBJ1-6,TRBD1
CASSLAGPEKLFF,TRBV5-4,TRBJ1-4,NA
CASSVTGGDEQFF,TRBV2,TRBJ2-1,TRBD1
CASSFPGLLEQYF,TRBV28,TRBJ2-7,NA
CASSPAGGHNTDTQYF,TRBV28,TRBJ2-3,TRBD2